This is a list of T cell receptor beta chains from one sample in a study of spatial heterogeneity in lung cancer. TCRdb reanalysed the 5' RACE reads using MiXCR and keeps one entry per CDR3 protein. The data contain roughly 10,000 distinct CDR3 sequences, approximately 12% of them singletons. The sequencing used lung tumor tissue, collected at surgery. The receptors were sampled from a female donor with early-stage non-small cell lung cancer. Both conserved end residues are part of each CDR3. The order of the fields is J gene, V gene, CDR3 protein.

J: TRBJ2-7; V: TRBV6-5; CDR3: CASKRGIRGYSYEQYF
J: TRBJ1-1; V: TRBV18; CDR3: CASSLGTEAFF
J: TRBJ1-1; V: TRBV3-1; CDR3: CASSQDGSTGRTEAFF
J: TRBJ2-2; V: TRBV7-2; CDR3: CASSLAGTNTGELFF
J: TRBJ1-1; V: TRBV18; CDR3: CASSPRGSPKLNTEAFF
J: TRBJ2-2; V: TRBV29-1; CDR3: CSVGGGTGELFF
J: TRBJ1-2; V: TRBV20-1; CDR3: CSASVPGSNYGYTF
J: TRBJ2-7; V: TRBV5-1; CDR3: CASSLVTGRSEQYF
J: TRBJ1-1; V: TRBV6-6; CDR3: CASNAGTANTEAFF
J: TRBJ1-2; V: TRBV6-5; CDR3: CASTRTATANYGYTF
J: TRBJ1-2; V: TRBV28; CDR3: CGVGGQGRGYTF
J: TRBJ2-3; V: TRBV5-6; CDR3: CASSFLWADSTDTQYF
J: TRBJ2-7; V: TRBV28; CDR3: CASRRGTGLGYEQYF
J: TRBJ2-5; V: TRBV7-6; CDR3: CASSLGGLAARETQYF
J: TRBJ1-1; V: TRBV12-3/TRBV12-4; CDR3: CASSSRGGEMNTEAFF
J: TRBJ1-3; V: TRBV6-1; CDR3: CASSPSDRAGNTIYF
J: TRBJ1-1; V: TRBV4-2; CDR3: CASSQDYVMNTEAFF
J: TRBJ2-5; V: TRBV11-1; CDR3: CASSFPGGETQYF
J: TRBJ1-2; V: TRBV5-4; CDR3: CALGQANYGYTF
J: TRBJ1-4; V: TRBV6-1; CDR3: CASRYGDSLYEKLFF
J: TRBJ2-1; V: TRBV7-2; CDR3: CAGTLAGGGDEQFF
J: TRBJ2-3; V: TRBV3-1; CDR3: CASSQERARRADTQYF
J: TRBJ2-7; V: TRBV27; CDR3: CASSLKASGRLSYEQYF
J: TRBJ2-1; V: TRBV18; CDR3: CASSFGRVNEQFF
J: TRBJ2-1; V: TRBV20-1; CDR3: CSDKGIGTSGISYNEQFF
J: TRBJ1-5; V: TRBV27; CDR3: CASTDTLREGCQPQHF
J: TRBJ2-7; V: TRBV11-3; CDR3: CASSTGGGEQYF
J: TRBJ2-3; V: TRBV4-3; CDR3: CASSTPGLRGTLNTQYF
J: TRBJ2-5; V: TRBV20-1; CDR3: CGAEVGWETQYF
J: TRBJ2-1; V: TRBV7-9; CDR3: CASSLGWRTGVNNEQFF
J: TRBJ1-1; V: TRBV5-1; CDR3: CASSSTANTEAFF
J: TRBJ1-5; V: TRBV5-6; CDR3: CASSYINQPQHF
J: TRBJ1-5; V: TRBV6-2/TRBV6-3; CDR3: CASSYSGASSNQPQHF
J: TRBJ2-1; V: TRBV4-3; CDR3: CASSQERSGGSYNEQFF
J: TRBJ2-2; V: TRBV4-2; CDR3: CASSQDGTGAYTGELFF
J: TRBJ2-6; V: TRBV7-9; CDR3: CASSLAGGPGANVLTF
J: TRBJ2-7; V: TRBV7-9; CDR3: CASSSFYRTSGRSEQYF
J: TRBJ2-1; V: TRBV5-1; CDR3: CASSIGQGSTGNEQFF
J: TRBJ2-5; V: TRBV7-9; CDR3: CASSLSGLYQETQYF
J: TRBJ2-5; V: TRBV11-2; CDR3: CASSLDRRETQYF